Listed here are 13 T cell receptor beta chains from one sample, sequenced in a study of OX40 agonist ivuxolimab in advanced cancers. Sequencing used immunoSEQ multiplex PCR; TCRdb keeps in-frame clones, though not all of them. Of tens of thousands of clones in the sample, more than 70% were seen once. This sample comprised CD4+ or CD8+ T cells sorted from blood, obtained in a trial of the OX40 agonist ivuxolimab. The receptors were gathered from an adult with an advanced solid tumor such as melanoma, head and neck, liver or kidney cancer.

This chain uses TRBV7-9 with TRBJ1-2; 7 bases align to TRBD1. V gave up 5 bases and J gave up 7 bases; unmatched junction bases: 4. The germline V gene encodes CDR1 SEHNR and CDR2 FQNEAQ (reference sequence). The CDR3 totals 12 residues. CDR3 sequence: CASSPNRGGYTF. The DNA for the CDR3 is TGTGCCAGCAGCCCGAACAGGGGTGGCTACACCTTC.

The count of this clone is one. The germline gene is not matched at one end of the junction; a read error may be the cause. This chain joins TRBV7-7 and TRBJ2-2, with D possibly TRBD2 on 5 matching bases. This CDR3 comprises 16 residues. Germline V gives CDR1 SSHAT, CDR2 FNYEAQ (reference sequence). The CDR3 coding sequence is TGTGCTAGCAGACCCATGGCGGGTGCAAACACCGGGGAGCTGTTTTTT. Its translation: CASRPMAGANTGELFF.

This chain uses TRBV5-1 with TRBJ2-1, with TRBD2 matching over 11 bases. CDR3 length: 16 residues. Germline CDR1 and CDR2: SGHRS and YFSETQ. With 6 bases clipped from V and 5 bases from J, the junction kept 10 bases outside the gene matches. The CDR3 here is CASMVTSGSIHNEQFF. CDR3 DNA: TGCGCCAGCATGGTAACTAGCGGGAGTATCCACAATGAGCAGTTCTTC.

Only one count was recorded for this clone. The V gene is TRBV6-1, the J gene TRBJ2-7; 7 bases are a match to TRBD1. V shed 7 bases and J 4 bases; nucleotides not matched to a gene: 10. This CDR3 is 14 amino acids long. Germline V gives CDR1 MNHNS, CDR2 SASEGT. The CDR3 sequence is CASKQRDSGYEQYF. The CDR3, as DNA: TGTGCCAGCAAGCAAAGGGACAGTGGGTACGAGCAGTACTTC.

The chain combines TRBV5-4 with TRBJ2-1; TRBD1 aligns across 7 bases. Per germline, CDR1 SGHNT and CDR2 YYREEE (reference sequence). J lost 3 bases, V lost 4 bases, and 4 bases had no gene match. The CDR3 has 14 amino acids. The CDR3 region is CASSRGQNYNEQFF. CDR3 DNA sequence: TGTGCCAGCAGCCGGGGACAGAACTACAATGAGCAGTTCTTC.

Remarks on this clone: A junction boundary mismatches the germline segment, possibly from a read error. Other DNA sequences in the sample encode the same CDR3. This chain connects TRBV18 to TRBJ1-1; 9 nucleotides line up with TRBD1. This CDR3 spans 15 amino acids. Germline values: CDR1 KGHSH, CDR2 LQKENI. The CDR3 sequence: CASSADRGLQTEAFF. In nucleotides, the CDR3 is TGTGCCAGCTCAGCGGACAGGGGATTGCAAACTGAGGCTTTCTTT. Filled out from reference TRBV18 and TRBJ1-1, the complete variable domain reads NAGVMQNPRHLVRRRGQEARLRCSPMKGHSHVYWYRQLPEEGLKFMVYLQKENIIDESGMPKERFSAEFPKEGPSILRIQQVVRGDSAAYFCASSADRGLQTEAFFGQGTRLTVV.

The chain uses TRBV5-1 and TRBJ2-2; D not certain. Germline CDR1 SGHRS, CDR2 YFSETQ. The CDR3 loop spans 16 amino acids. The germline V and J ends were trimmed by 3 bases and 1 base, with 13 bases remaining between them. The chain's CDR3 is CASSSAPGMNTGELFF. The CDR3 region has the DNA TGCGCCAGCAGCTCGGCCCCTGGCATGAACACCGGGGAGCTGTTTTTT.

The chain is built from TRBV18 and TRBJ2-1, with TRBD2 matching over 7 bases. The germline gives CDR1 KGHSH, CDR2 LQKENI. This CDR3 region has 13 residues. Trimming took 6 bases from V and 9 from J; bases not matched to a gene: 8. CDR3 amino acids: CASSSTSDGEQFF. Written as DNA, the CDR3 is TGTGCCAGCTCGTCCACTAGCGATGGTGAGCAGTTCTTC.

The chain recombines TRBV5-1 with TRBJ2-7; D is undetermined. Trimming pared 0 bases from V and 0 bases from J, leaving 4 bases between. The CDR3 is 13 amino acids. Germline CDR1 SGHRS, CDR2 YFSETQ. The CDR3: CASSLDNSYEQYF. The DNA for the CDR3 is TGCGCCAGCAGCTTGGACAACTCCTACGAGCAGTACTTC.

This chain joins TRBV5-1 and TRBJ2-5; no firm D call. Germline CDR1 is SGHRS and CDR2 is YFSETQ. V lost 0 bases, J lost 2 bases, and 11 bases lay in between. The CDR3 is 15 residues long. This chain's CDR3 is CASSLGFGQQETQYF. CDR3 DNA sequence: TGCGCCAGCAGCTTGGGATTCGGGCAGCAAGAGACCCAGTACTTC.

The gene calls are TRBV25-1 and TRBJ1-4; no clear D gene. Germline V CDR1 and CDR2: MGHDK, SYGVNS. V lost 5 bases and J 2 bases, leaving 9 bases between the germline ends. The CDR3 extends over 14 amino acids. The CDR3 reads CASSYWGTNEKLFF. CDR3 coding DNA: TGTGCCAGCAGTTACTGGGGTACTAATGAAAAACTGTTTTTT.

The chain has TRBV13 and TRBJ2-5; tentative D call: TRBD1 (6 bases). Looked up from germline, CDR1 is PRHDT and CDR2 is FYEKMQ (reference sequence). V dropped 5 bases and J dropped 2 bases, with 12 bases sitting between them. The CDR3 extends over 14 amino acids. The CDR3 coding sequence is TGTGCCAGCAGCCCTCAGGGGAGTCAAGAGACCCAGTACTTC. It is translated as CASSPQGSQETQYF.

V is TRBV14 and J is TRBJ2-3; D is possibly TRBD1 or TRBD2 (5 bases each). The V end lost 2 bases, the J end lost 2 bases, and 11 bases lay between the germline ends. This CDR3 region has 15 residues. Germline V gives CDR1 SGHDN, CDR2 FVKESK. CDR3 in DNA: TGTGCCAGCAGCCAACACTCGGGACCCACAGATACGCAGTATTTT. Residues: CASSQHSGPTDTQYF.